This is a list of T cell receptor beta chains from one sample in a study of blood T cell repertoires in COVID-19. The method was immunoSEQ multiplex PCR; TCRdb's version includes in-frame clones alone and lacks a portion of them. The top ten hold about 19% of the sample, which has about 120,000 clones, approximately 90% seen once. Input material: peripheral blood. The receptors here all came from a human donor with acute or convalescent COVID-19. The donor label of this sample is uncertain. The CDR3 runs from the conserved cysteine through the conserved F or W.

length	V	J	CDR3
15	TRBV30	TRBJ1-5	CAWSFRDRTSQPQHF
11	TRBV29-1	TRBJ1-1	CSDLQGTEAFF
14	TRBV7-2	TRBJ2-7	CASSKDRFGYEQYF
16	TRBV15	TRBJ1-3	CATSRDGQGIGNTIYF
15	TRBV11-1	TRBJ2-5	CASSYTGRGGETQYF
15	TRBV11-1	TRBJ2-5	CASSLDLPGEGTQYF
20	TRBV4-1	TRBJ2-1	CASSQDHGGKLAGKVNEQFF
16	TRBV27	TRBJ2-3	CASSPTSGTSGRALYF
16	TRBV11-2	TRBJ2-7	CASSRGLAGRAYEQYF
14	TRBV28	TRBJ1-6	CASSSWPRNSPLHF
16	TRBV7-8	TRBJ2-1	CASSPTAASGYNEQFF
14	TRBV9	TRBJ1-2	CASSVDPRVYGYTF
15	TRBV7-2	TRBJ1-4	CASATWGATNEKLFF
13	TRBV29-1	TRBJ2-2	CSAPVASTGELFF
16	TRBV9	TRBJ1-2	CASSVGSGESPYGYTF
17	TRBV23-1	TRBJ2-7	CASSQGPPVNHAYEQYF
15	TRBV28	TRBJ1-2	CASKRGTGLIYGYTF
11	TRBV28	TRBJ1-2	CASADFYGYTF